This T cell receptor beta chain was profiled in a study of T cell clonality in common variable immunodeficiency. Donors gave about 5 to 8 ml heparinized peripheral whole blood. Findings and limits, study-wide: T cell subpopulation sequencing would be needed to explain CVID clonality. Common variable immunodeficiency TCR beta sequences reportedly had fewer deletions and N-nucleotide insertions.

Only in-frame clones appear in the TCRdb table, and some are missing; sequencing was by immunoSEQ multiplex PCR. The data show around 42,000 clones, with none appearing a single time. This clone was counted ten times or more. Its target is not known. The read falls 3 residues short of the CDR3 end, and the missing part is taken from the germline J gene. The CDR3 has 12 residues. The V end lost 2 bases, the J end lost 4 bases, and 6 bases lay between the germline ends. In germline, CDR1 is LNHDA, CDR2 SQIVND (reference sequence). This chain uses TRBV19 with TRBJ2-7, with D tentatively TRBD1 (6 bases). This receptor was obtained from a person between 18 and 75 years old in good health. The material sequenced was peripheral blood mononuclear cells. The covered CDR3 bases are TGTGCCAGTAGTATACAGGGGTACGAG. It translates to CASSIQGYE. The whole CDR3 region reads CASSIQGYEQYF.